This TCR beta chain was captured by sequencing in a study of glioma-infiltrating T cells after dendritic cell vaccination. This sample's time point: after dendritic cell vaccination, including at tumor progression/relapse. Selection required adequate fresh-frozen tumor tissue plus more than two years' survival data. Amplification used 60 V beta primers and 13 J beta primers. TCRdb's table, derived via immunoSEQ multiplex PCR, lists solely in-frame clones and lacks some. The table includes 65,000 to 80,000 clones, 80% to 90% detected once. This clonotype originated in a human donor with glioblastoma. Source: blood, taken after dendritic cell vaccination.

In DNA, the CDR3 is TGTGCCAGCAGCTTGGGGGCGGGGGACAACTATGGCTACACCTTC. It is translated as CASSLGAGDNYGYTF. The gene calls are TRBV5-4 and TRBJ1-2; weak D call: TRBD1 (5 bases). The CDR3 spans 15 residues. V was clipped by 0 bases and J by 2 bases, with 11 bases between them. CDR1 is SGHNT, CDR2 YYREEE, per germline (reference sequence).